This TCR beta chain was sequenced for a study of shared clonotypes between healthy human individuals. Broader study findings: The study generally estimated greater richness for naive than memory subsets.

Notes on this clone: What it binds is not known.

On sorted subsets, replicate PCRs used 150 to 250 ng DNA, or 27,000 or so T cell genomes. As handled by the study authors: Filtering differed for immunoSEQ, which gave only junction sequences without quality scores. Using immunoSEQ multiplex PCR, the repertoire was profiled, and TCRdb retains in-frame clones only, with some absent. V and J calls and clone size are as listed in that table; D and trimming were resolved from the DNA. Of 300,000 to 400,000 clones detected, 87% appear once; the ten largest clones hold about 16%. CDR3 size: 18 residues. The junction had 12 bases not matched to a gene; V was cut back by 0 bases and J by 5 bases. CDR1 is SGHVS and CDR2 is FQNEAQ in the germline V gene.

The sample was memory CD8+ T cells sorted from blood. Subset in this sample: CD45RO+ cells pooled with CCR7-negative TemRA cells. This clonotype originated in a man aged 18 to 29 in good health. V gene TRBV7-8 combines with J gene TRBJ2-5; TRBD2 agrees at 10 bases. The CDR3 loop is CASSLARSSGRRVETQYF. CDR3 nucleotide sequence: TGTGCCAGCAGCTTAGCGCGCTCTAGCGGGAGAAGGGTGGAGACCCAGTACTTC.